This entry is about one TCR beta chain. As yet, its antigen is unknown. Expressed TCRB transcripts got sequenced, as all isolated RNA was reverse transcribed. Profiled with immunoSEQ multiplex PCR; TCRdb holds only in-frame clones, not every one. The sample holds 600,000 or so clones, over 12% seen once. Germline CDR1 is SNHLY and CDR2 is FYNNEI. This CDR3 is built from 15 residues. The V and J ends lost 3 bases and 2 bases, in that order; junction bases with no gene match: 3. The data derive from a study of beta chain features in type 1 diabetes. Study-wide findings and caveats: In comparison with healthy donors, patients had naive, central memory and Treg TCRB repertoires that appeared more similar. Across all four CD4+ subsets, people with type 1 diabetes showed modestly shorter TCRB CDR3s.

Sequencing was carried out using naive CD4+ T cells from blood. The TCR originated in a man between 18 and 29 years old with type 1 diabetes. The rearrangement joins TRBV2 to TRBJ2-5, with TRBD1 identical over 10 bases. The CDR3 nucleotides are TGTGCCAGCAGTGATCGGACAGGGGGGCAAGAGACCCAGTACTTC. Its protein product is CASSDRTGGQETQYF. Drawing the rest from reference TRBV2 and TRBJ2-5, the complete variable domain is EPEVTQTPSHQVTQMGQEVILRCVPISNHLYFYWYRQILGQKVEFLVSFYNNEISEKSEIFDDQFSVERPDGSNFTLKIRSTKLEDSAMYFCASSDRTGGQETQYFGPGTRLLVL.